The rows below give T cell receptor beta chains drawn from one sample of a study of cytomegalovirus exposure and HLA in healthy donors. Libraries were prepared by immunoSEQ multiplex PCR; TCRdb keeps only in-frame clonotypes and omits some of them. The data show fewer than 100,000 clones, roughly 94% seen once. Sequencing was done on a sample of PBMCs. These receptors came from a woman aged 18-29 years in good health and CMV-seropositive. CDR3s include the opening cysteine and the closing phenylalanine or tryptophan. A D gene is named only where the DNA matches it firmly. Some rows mark clone size as missing; the rest say once, few, many or name a class of expanded clone.

once	-	TRBJ1-2	TRBV4-3	TGCGCCAGCAGCCAAGAGATAGGCAGGGTCGATGGCTACACCTTC	CASSQEIGRVDGYTF
-	TRBD1	TRBJ1-2	TRBV6-5	TGTGCCAGCAGTTACTCGACAGGGGGCTCTGGCTACACCTTC	CASSYSTGGSGYTF
-	TRBD2	TRBJ2-1	TRBV5-4	TGTGCCAGCAGCTTGGCCGGGACTAGCGGGATATTCGTAAAGCAGTTCTTC	CASSLAGTSGIFVKQFF
-	-	TRBJ2-5	TRBV7-9	TGTGCCAGCAGCTCCCTTGGCGGGTTCCAAGAGACCCAGTACTTC	CASSSLGGFQETQYF
-	TRBD1	TRBJ1-4	TRBV7-6	TGTGCCAGCAGCTCCCGGGACAGTTATGAAAAACTGTTTTTT	CASSSRDSYEKLFF
-	-	TRBJ1-5	TRBV7-2	TGTGCCAGCAGCTACGGGGGACTGAGCCGGCCCCAGCATTTT	CASSYGGLSRPQHF
few	TRBD2	TRBJ2-7	TRBV7-2	TGTGCCAGCAGCCAGGAGCGGGAGACTTACGAGCAGTACTTC	CASSQERETYEQYF
few	-	TRBJ1-1	TRBV9	TGTGCCAGCAGCGTAGCAGGGAACACTGAAGCTTTCTTT	CASSVAGNTEAFF
once	TRBD1	TRBJ2-1	TRBV27	TGTGCCAGCAGTTCCCTCGGACAGGGCTTGGGCGAGCAGTTCTTC	CASSSLGQGLGEQFF
-	TRBD1	TRBJ1-2	TRBV5-5	TGTGCCAGCAGCCGACAGGGGGTGTTTCGCGGCTACACCTTC	CASSRQGVFRGYTF
-	TRBD2	TRBJ2-1	TRBV5-1	TGCGCCAGCAGCTTCGGGGGGGCTCTCTACAATGAGCAGTTCTTC	CASSFGGALYNEQFF
-	TRBD2	TRBJ2-7	TRBV27	TGTGCCAGCAGTGGGGCTAGCGGCTACGAGCAGTACTTC	CASSGASGYEQYF
-	TRBD1	TRBJ2-2	TRBV5-6	TGTGCCAGCAGCTTGGGAGGACAGGAACTCACCGGGGAGCTGTTTTTT	CASSLGGQELTGELFF
-	-	TRBJ2-3	TRBV27	TGTGCCAGCAGTTCCGGGTTGACAGATACGCAGTATTTT	CASSSGLTDTQYF
-	TRBD1	TRBJ2-5	TRBV28	TGTGCCAGCAGTTGGCGACAGGGGAGTGTGGAGACCCAGTACTTC	CASSWRQGSVETQYF
-	TRBD1	TRBJ1-4	TRBV30	TGTGCCTGGAGGACAGGGTTGGGAACAACTAATGAAAAACTGTTTTTT	CAWRTGLGTTNEKLFF
-	TRBD1	TRBJ1-6	TRBV15	TGTGCCACCAGCCCAAAAGGGACAGGGGGCGTAGTCATTAATTCACCCCTCCACTTT	CATSPKGTGGVVINSPLHF
few	-	TRBJ1-1	TRBV5-5	TGTGCCAGCAGCTTGAGGGACATGAACACTGAAGCTTTCTTT	CASSLRDMNTEAFF
-	-	TRBJ1-2	TRBV30	TGTGCCTGGAGTGTACCAGGCTATGGCTACACCTTC	CAWSVPGYGYTF
-	TRBD1	TRBJ1-5	TRBV28	TGTGCCAGCAGTCGTCCTGAGGACAGGGGGCAGTTGGGCAATCAGCCCCAGCATTTT	CASSRPEDRGQLGNQPQHF
-	TRBD2	TRBJ2-1	TRBV6-4	TGTGCCAGCAGTGAGGGGGGGTACAATGAGCAGTTCTTC	CASSEGGYNEQFF
-	-	TRBJ1-4	TRBV7-9	TGTGCCAGCAGAGAGGGGGGGAATGAAAAACTGTTTTTT	CASREGGNEKLFF
-	-	TRBJ2-3	TRBV7-9	TGTGCCAGCAGCTTCTTAACAGATACGCAGTATTTT	CASSFLTDTQYF
-	-	TRBJ1-2	TRBV19	TGTGCCAGTAGTATCATATTGGGGGCAAACTATGGCTACACCTTC	CASSIILGANYGYTF
-	TRBD2	TRBJ2-1	TRBV10-3	TGTGCCATCGGTGGACTAGCGGGAGACATCTACAATGAGCAGTTCTTC	CAIGGLAGDIYNEQFF
-	-	TRBJ1-1	TRBV4-1	TGCGCCAGCAGCGCCCACCAGGCGAGCATGAACACTGAAGCTTTCTTT	CASSAHQASMNTEAFF